This TCR beta chain was captured by sequencing in a study of T cells in Graves' hyperthyroidism and ophthalmopathy. V gave up 8 bases and J gave up 2 bases; unmatched junction bases: 8. The CDR3 runs to 13 residues. CDR1 and CDR2 from the germline V gene are SQVTM and ANQGSEA. As for this clonotype: What it binds is not known.

Study-wide findings and caveats: The authors' 13 V-J model separated ophthalmopathy from stable hyperthyroidism. Ophthalmopathy, which appeared later, was predicted by the model a median around 6 months before onset.

RNA transcripts gave rise to amplified TCR beta CDR3 regions. In the first-round RT-PCR of the TCR CDR3, the HTBI primer set was used. MiXCR, applied by TCRdb to the multiplex PCR reads, yields one record per CDR3 protein. Of a few hundred thousand distinct CDR3 sequences listed, about half are singletons. If no ophthalmopathy progression occurred within 18 months, Graves' hyperthyroidism was stable. The rearrangement links TRBV29-1 to TRBJ2-7; 8 bases agree with TRBD2. This TCR was recovered from a woman younger than 30 with Graves' hyperthyroidism. Sequenced: peripheral blood or thyroid tissue (not recorded which). The CDR3 here is CSSYSTSAYEQYF. CDR3 bases: TGCAGCAGTTACTCGACTAGCGCCTACGAGCAGTACTTC.